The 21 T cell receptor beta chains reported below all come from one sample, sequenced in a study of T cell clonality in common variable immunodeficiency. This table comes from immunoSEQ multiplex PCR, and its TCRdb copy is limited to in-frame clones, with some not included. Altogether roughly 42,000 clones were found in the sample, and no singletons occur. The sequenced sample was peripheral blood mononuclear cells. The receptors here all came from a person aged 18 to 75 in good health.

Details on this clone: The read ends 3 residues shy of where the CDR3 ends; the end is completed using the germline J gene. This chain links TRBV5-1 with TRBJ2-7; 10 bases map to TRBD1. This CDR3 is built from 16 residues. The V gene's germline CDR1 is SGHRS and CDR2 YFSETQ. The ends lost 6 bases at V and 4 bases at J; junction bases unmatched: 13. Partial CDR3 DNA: TGCGCCAGCACCCCTTGGGGGACAGGGGTCGGATACGAG. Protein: CASTPWGTGVGYE. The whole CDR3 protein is CASTPWGTGVGYEQYF.

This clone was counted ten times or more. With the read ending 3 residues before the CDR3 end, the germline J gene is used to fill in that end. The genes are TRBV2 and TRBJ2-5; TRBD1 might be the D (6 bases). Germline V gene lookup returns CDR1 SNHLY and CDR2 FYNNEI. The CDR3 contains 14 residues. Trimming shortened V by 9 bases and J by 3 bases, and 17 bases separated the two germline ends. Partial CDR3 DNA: TGTGCCAGTACTCGGGACACTCCGAAAGAGACC. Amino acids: CASTRDTPKET. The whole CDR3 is CASTRDTPKETQYF.

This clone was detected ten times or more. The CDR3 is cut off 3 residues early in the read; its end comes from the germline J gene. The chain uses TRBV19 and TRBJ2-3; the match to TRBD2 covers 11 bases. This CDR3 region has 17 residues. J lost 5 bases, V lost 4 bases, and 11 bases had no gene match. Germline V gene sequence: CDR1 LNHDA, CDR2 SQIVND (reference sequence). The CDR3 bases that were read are TGTGCCAGTAGTAGCCTTAGCGGGGGGGCCTGGATAGATACG. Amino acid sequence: CASSSLSGGAWIDT. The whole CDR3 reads CASSSLSGGAWIDTQYF.

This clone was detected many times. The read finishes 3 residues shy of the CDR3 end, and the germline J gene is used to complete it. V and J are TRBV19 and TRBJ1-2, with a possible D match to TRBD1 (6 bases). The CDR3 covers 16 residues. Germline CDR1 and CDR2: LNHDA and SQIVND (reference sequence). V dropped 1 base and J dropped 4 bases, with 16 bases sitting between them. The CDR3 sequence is CASSIGSVRDTYGYTF. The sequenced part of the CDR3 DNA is TGTGCCAGTAGTATAGGGAGCGTCCGGGACACCTATGGC.

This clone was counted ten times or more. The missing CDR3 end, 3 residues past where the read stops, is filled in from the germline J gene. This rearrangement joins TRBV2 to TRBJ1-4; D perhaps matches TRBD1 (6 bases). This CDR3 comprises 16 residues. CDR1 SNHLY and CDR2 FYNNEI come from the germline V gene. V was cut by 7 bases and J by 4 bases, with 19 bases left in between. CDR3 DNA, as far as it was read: TGTGCCAGCAATGGGGGGGGGCCCGTTGTTAATGAAAAA. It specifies CASNGGGPVVNEK. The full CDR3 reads CASNGGGPVVNEKLFF.

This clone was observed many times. This CDR3 reads CASSGTSWETQYF. The part of the CDR3 DNA that was read is TGTGCCAGCAGTGGGACTAGCTGGGAGACC. The chain carries TRBV2 and TRBJ2-5, with 8 bases lining up with TRBD2. The read is 3 residues too short to cover the CDR3 end, so that end is filled in from the germline J gene. V was pared by 4 bases and J by 5 bases, with 3 bases of the junction left unmatched. This CDR3 is 13 amino acids long. Germline V gives CDR1 SNHLY, CDR2 FYNNEI.

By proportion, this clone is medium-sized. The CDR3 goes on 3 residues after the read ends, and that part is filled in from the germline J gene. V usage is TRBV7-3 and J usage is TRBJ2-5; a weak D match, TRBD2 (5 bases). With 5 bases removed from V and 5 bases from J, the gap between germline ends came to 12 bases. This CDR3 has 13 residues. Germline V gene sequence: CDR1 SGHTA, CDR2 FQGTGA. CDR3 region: CASSLGGWETQYF. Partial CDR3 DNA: TGTGCCAGCAGCCTCGGCGGGTGGGAGACC. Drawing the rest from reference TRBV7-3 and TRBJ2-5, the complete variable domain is GAGVSQTPSNKVTEKGKYVELRCDPISGHTALYWYRQSLGQGPEFLIYFQGTGAADDSGLPNDRFFAVRPEGSVSTLKIQRTERGDSAVYLCASSLGGWETQYFGPGTRLLVL.

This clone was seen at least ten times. The CDR3 is CASSMTGSNEKLFF. The covered CDR3 bases are TGTGCCAGTAGTATGACAGGGTCTAATGAAAAA. The rearrangement joins TRBV19 to TRBJ1-4; 7 bases are shared with TRBD1. The read gets to within 3 residues of the CDR3 end, and the germline J gene fills in the rest. Looked up from germline, CDR1 is LNHDA and CDR2 is SQIVND (reference sequence). Losses at the gene ends were 3 bases for V and 3 bases for J; bases not matched to a gene: 1. The CDR3 is 14 residues long.

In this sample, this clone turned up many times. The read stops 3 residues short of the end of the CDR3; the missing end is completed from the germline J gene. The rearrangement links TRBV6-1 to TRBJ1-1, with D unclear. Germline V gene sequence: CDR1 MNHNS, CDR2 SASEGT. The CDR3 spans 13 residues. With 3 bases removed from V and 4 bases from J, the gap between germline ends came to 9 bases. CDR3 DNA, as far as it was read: TGTGCCAGCAGTGATACACAAGGCACTGAA. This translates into CASSDTQGTE. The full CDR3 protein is CASSDTQGTEAFF.

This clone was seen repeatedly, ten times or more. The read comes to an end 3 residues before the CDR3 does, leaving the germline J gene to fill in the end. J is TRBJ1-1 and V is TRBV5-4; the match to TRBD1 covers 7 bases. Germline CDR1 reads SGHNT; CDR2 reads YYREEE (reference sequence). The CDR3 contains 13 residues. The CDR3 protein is CASSLGQGDVAFF. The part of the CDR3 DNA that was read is TGTGCCAGCAGCTTGGGGCAGGGGGACGTG.

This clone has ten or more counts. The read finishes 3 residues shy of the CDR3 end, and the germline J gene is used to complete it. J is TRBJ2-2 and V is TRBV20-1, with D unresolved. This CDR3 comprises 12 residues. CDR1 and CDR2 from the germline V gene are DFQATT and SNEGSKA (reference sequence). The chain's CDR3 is CSGALNEKGLFF. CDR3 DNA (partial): TGCAGTGGGGCCCTTAATGAAAAAGGG.

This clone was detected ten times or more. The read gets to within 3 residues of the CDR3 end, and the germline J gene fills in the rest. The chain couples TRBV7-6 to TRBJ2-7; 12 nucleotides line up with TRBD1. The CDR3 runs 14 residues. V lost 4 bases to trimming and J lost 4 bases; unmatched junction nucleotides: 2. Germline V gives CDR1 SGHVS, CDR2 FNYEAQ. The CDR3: CASSSGQGAYEQYF. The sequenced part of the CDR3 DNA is TGTGCCAGCAGCTCGGGACAGGGGGCTTACGAG.

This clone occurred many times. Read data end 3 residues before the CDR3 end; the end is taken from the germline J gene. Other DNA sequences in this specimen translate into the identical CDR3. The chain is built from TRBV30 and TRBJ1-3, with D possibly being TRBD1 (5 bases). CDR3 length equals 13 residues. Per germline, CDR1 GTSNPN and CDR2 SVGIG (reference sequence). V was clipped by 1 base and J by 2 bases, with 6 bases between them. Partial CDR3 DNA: TGTGCCTGGAGTGAGACAGCTGGAAACACC. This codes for CAWSETAGNT. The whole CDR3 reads CAWSETAGNTIYF.

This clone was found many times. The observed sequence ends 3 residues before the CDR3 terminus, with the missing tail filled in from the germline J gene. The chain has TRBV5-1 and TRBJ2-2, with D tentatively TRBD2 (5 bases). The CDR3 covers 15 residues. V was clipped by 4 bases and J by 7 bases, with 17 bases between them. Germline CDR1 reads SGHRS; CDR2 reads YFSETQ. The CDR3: CASSPAVSQDGELFF. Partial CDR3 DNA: TGCGCCAGCAGCCCAGCGGTCAGTCAGGACGGGGAG.

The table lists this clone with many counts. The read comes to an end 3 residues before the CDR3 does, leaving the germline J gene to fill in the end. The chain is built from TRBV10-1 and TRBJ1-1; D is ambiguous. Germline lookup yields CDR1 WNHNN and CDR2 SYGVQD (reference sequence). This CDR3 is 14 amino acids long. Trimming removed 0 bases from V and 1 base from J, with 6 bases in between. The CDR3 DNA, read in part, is TGCGCCAGCAGTGAGTCCGGGGAGAACACTGAA. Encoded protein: CASSESGENTE. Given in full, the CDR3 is CASSESGENTEAFF.

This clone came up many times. The CDR3: CASSIVTPTGSNEQFF. CDR3 DNA, as far as it was read: TGTGCCAGTAGTATAGTTACCCCGACAGGGAGTAATGAG. The V and J genes are TRBV19 and TRBJ2-1; 7 nucleotides agree with TRBD1. The missing CDR3 end, 3 residues past where the read stops, is filled in from the germline J gene. The ends lost 1 base at V and 7 bases at J; junction bases unmatched: 10. Germline V gene lookup returns CDR1 LNHDA and CDR2 SQIVND (reference sequence). This CDR3 has 16 amino acids.

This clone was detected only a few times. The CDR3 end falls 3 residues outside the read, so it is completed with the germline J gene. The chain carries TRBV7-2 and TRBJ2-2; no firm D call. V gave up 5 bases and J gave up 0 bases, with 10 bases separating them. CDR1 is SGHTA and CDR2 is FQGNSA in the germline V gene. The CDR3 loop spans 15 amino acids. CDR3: CASSLTTANTGELFF. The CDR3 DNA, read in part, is TGTGCCAGCAGCCTGACGACTGCGAACACCGGGGAG. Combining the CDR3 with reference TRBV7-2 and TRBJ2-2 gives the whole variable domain GAGVSQSPSNKVTEKGKDVELRCDPISGHTALYWYRQSLGQGLEFLIYFQGNSAPDKSGLPSDRFSAERTGGSVSTLTIQRTQQEDSAVYLCASSLTTANTGELFFGEGSRLTVL.

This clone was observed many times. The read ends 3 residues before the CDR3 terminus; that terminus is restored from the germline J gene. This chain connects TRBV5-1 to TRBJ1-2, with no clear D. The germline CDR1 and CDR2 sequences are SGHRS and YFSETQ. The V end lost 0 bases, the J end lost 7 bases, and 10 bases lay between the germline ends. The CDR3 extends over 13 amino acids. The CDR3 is CASSLAAGSGYTF. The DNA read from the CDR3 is TGCGCCAGCAGCTTGGCAGCAGGTAGTGGC.

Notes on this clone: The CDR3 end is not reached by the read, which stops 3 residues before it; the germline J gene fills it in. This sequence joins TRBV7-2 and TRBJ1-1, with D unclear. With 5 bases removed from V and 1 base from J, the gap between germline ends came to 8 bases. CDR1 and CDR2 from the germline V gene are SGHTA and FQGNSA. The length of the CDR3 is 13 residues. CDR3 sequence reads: CASSTPGNTEAFF. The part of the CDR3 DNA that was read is TGTGCCAGCAGCACCCCAGGGAACACTGAA.

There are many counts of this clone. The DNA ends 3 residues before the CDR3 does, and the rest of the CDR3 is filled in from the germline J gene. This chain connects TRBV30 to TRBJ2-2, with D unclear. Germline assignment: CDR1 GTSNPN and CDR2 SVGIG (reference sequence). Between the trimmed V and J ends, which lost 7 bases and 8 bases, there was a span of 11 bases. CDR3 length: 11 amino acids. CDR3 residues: CASRLNGELFF. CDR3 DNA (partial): TGTGCCTCGAGACTTAATGGGGAG.

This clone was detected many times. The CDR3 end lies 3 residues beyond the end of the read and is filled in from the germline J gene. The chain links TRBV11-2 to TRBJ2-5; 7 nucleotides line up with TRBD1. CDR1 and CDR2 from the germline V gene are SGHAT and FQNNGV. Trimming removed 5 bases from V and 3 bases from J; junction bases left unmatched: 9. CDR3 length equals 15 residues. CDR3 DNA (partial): TGTGCCAGCAGCCTCACCTTGGGGACAGAAGAGACC. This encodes CASSLTLGTEET. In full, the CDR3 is CASSLTLGTEETQYF. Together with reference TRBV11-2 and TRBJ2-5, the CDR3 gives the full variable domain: EAGVAQSPRYKIIEKRQSVAFWCNPISGHATLYWYQQILGQGPKLLIQFQNNGVVDDSQLPKDRFSAERLKGVDSTLKIQPAKLEDSAVYLCASSLTLGTEETQYFGPGTRLLVL.